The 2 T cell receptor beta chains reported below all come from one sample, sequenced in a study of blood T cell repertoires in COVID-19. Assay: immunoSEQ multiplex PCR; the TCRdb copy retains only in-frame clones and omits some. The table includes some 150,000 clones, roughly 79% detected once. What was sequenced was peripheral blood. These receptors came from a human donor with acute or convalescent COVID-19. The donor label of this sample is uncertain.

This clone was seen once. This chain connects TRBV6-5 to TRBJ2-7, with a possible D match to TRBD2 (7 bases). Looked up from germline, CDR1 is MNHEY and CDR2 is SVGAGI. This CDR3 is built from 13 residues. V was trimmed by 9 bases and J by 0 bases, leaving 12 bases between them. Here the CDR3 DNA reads TGTGCCAGGGAGGGGGGGCTCTCCTACGAGCAGTACGTC. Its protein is CAREGGLSYEQYV.

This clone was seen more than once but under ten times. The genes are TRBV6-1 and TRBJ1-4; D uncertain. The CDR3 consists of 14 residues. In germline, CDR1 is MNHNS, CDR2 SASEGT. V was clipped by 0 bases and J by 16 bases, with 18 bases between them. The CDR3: CASSEAWLEGSGFF. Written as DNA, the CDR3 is TGTGCCAGCAGTGAAGCGTGGTTGGAGGGTTCGGGGTTTTTT.